A single T cell receptor (beta chain) is shown here with its context. The target antigen is unknown. The PCR ran on 60 Vbeta and 13 Jbeta primers. The protocol was immunoSEQ multiplex PCR, while the TCRdb copy is restricted to in-frame clones and leaves out a portion. Of 180,000 or so clones in the sample, just over 75% were seen once. This entry comes from a study of cytomegalovirus exposure and HLA in healthy donors. Per the germline V gene, CDR1 is SGHRS and CDR2 is YFSETQ. The V gene lost 3 bases and the J gene lost 4 bases, with 4 bases spanning the gap. The CDR3 extends over 12 amino acids. Study-level findings and limits: Highest at DRB1 and lowest at HLA-C, TCR association rates differed among HLA loci in a later analysis. The study recorded 150 to 200 TCR beta chains that were cytomegalovirus-associated.

The rearrangement links TRBV5-1 to TRBJ2-2; the D is unclear. The specimen was PBMCs. The clonotype originates from a man aged 18 to 35 in good health and CMV-seronegative. This CDR3 reads CASSSPTGELFF. The CDR3 region has the DNA TGCGCCAGCAGCTCTCCCACCGGGGAGCTGTTTTTT.